The 31 T cell receptor beta chains reported below all come from one sample, sequenced in a study of cytomegalovirus exposure and HLA in healthy donors. A multiplex PCR was run with 60 Vbeta primers and 13 Jbeta primers. Sequencing was performed with immunoSEQ multiplex PCR; in TCRdb, only in-frame clones are kept and a portion is missing. This repertoire includes over 120,000 clones. Sequencing was done on a sample of PBMCs. The receptor source for this set is a male donor in good health and CMV-seronegative.

The chain has TRBV29-1 and TRBJ1-3, with a tentative D call TRBD1 (6 bases). Looked up from germline, CDR1 is SQVTM and CDR2 is ANQGSEA. The ends were cut back, 7 bases at V and 8 bases at J, with 12 bases in the middle. The CDR3 consists of 11 residues. The CDR3 reads CSAGQRDTIYF. As DNA, the CDR3 is TGCAGCGCCGGACAGAGGGACACCATATATTTT.

The chain uses TRBV27 and TRBJ1-1; 9 bases line up with TRBD1. The CDR3 runs 14 residues. Germline values: CDR1 MNHEY, CDR2 SMNVEV (reference sequence). The V and J ends lost 7 bases and 4 bases, in that order; junction bases with no gene match: 7. As DNA, the CDR3 is TGTGCCAGCACACAGGGGGCGCTGAGCACTGAAGCTTTCTTT. Translating it yields CASTQGALSTEAFF.

On this clone: Within the sample, other DNA sequences also encode this same CDR3. DNA of the CDR3: TGTGCCAGCAGCTCCACCGGGACAGGGGGTGAAAAACTGTTTTTT. This gives the protein CASSSTGTGGEKLFF. J is TRBJ1-4 and V is TRBV13, with 11 bases fitting TRBD1. CDR1 is PRHDT, CDR2 FYEKMQ, per germline (reference sequence). V trimming: 4 bases; J trimming: 7 bases; junction bases outside the gene matches: 5. This CDR3 contains 15 residues.

The rearrangement joins TRBV30 to TRBJ2-7, with 8 bases identical to TRBD1. The V gene end was trimmed by 5 bases and the J gene end by 0 bases; junction bases not matched to a gene: 6. Germline V gene data show CDR1 as GTSNPN and CDR2 as SVGIG (reference sequence). CDR3 length equals 14 residues. The CDR3, as DNA: TGTGCCTGGGCCCAGGGGGCACGCTCCTACGAGCAGTACTTC. It encodes CAWAQGARSYEQYF.

This chain connects TRBV6-5 to TRBJ2-7, with a tentative D call TRBD2 (5 bases). Trimming stripped 4 bases from V and 3 bases from J, with 13 bases between. Germline V lookup: CDR1 MNHEY, CDR2 SVGAGI. The length of the CDR3 is 14 residues. CDR3 DNA sequence: TGTGCCAGCAGTTCGACGACTACCTACTACGAGCAGTACTTC. It is translated as CASSSTTTYYEQYF.

The CDR3 loop is CASSDSASLRQAEAFF. In DNA, the CDR3 is TGTGCCAGCAGTGATTCAGCATCACTGAGACAGGCTGAAGCTTTCTTT. This chain connects TRBV2 to TRBJ1-1; D possibly corresponds to TRBD1 (6 bases). Germline V gives CDR1 SNHLY, CDR2 FYNNEI. This CDR3 comprises 16 residues. V was trimmed by 3 bases and J by 6 bases, leaving 20 bases between them. Variable domain in full (rest from reference TRBV2 and TRBJ1-1): EPEVTQTPSHQVTQMGQEVILRCVPISNHLYFYWYRQILGQKVEFLVSFYNNEISEKSEIFDDQFSVERPDGSNFTLKIRSTKLEDSAMYFCASSDSASLRQAEAFFGQGTRLTVV.

This chain uses TRBV5-4 with TRBJ2-3; D not certain. The CDR3 consists of 16 residues. V lost 0 bases to trimming and J lost 0 bases, with 11 bases between them. From germline, CDR1 is SGHNT and CDR2 YYREEE (reference sequence). The CDR3 is CASSLAGPGSTDTQYF. The CDR3 DNA is TGTGCCAGCAGCTTGGCCGGCCCGGGTAGCACAGATACGCAGTATTTT.

The chain recombines TRBV2 with TRBJ2-1; weak D call: TRBD2 (5 bases). From germline, CDR1 is SNHLY and CDR2 FYNNEI. Between the trimmed V and J ends, which lost 2 bases and 8 bases, there was a span of 13 bases. This CDR3 region has 14 residues. CDR3 protein: CASSEPGDWDEQFF. In nucleotides, the CDR3 is TGTGCCAGCAGTGAACCCGGGGATTGGGATGAGCAGTTCTTC.

This rearrangement joins TRBV30 to TRBJ1-1; D is perhaps TRBD1 (5 bases). CDR3 length: 16 amino acids. The germline V gene has CDR1 GTSNPN and CDR2 SVGIG (reference sequence). V was cut by 0 bases and J by 1 base, with 15 bases left in between. DNA of the CDR3: TGTGCCTGGAGTGTAACCATCCACGGGGGGAACACTGAAGCTTTCTTT. Translation gives CAWSVTIHGGNTEAFF. Using reference TRBV30 and TRBJ1-1 for the parts outside the CDR3, the full variable domain is SQTIHQWPATLVQPVGSPLSLECTVEGTSNPNLYWYRQAAGRGLQLLFYSVGIGQISSEVPQNLSASRPQDRQFILSSKKLLLSDSGFYLCAWSVTIHGGNTEAFFGQGTRLTVV.

The chain is built from TRBV19 and TRBJ2-7; tentative D call: TRBD1 (8 bases). V dropped 5 bases and J dropped 0 bases, with 17 bases sitting between them. The length of the CDR3 is 16 residues. From germline, CDR1 is LNHDA and CDR2 SQIVND (reference sequence). For the CDR3, the DNA is TGTGCCAGTAGTTTCCGAACAGGGGGGGACTCCTACGAGCAGTACTTC. Protein sequence: CASSFRTGGDSYEQYF. The full variable domain, with the rest looked up from reference TRBV19 and TRBJ2-7, is DGGITQSPKYLFRKEGQNVTLSCEQNLNHDAMYWYRQDPGQGLRLIYYSQIVNDFQKGDIAEGYSVSREKKESFPLTVTSAQKNPTAFYLCASSFRTGGDSYEQYFGPGTRLTVT.

CDR3 DNA sequence: TGTGCCAGCTCACCGCGTGACAGGGCGGGTGATCAGCCCCAGCATTTT. Protein: CASSPRDRAGDQPQHF. This chain connects TRBV18 to TRBJ1-5, with 7 bases fitting TRBD1. CDR3 length equals 16 residues. Germline loops: CDR1 KGHSH, CDR2 LQKENI. V shed 3 bases and J 5 bases; nucleotides not matched to a gene: 10.

The chain uses TRBV11-2 and TRBJ2-1; D is uncertain. This CDR3 comprises 12 residues. V gave up 3 bases and J gave up 6 bases, with 6 bases separating them. The V gene's germline CDR1 is SGHAT and CDR2 FQNNGV. Here the CDR3 reads CASSFQFNEQFF. The CDR3 DNA sequence: TGTGCCAGCAGCTTCCAGTTCAATGAGCAGTTCTTC.

The CDR3 loop is CASSDSLVSSYNEQFF. Here the CDR3 DNA reads TGTGCCAGCAGTGACTCTCTAGTCAGCTCCTACAATGAGCAGTTCTTC. The chain employs TRBV6-4 and TRBJ2-1, with no clear D. From germline, CDR1 is MRHNA and CDR2 SNTAGT. The V end lost 0 bases, the J end lost 0 bases, and 9 bases lay between the germline ends. The CDR3 totals 16 residues.

J is TRBJ1-4 and V is TRBV18; 7 bases line up with TRBD1. CDR1 is KGHSH and CDR2 is LQKENI in the germline V gene. The CDR3 covers 20 residues. V was clipped by 1 base and J by 11 bases; unmatched bases: 25. The DNA for the CDR3 is TGTGCCAGCTCACCACGGATTACGGGGACAGAAGTGATTCGGGGGAGGAAACTGTTTTTT. Amino acids: CASSPRITGTEVIRGRKLFF.

The gene calls are TRBV6-6 and TRBJ1-2; the match to TRBD1 covers 9 bases. Trimming cost V 7 bases and J 4 bases; bases outside gene matches: 13. CDR3 length: 16 residues. CDR1 and CDR2 from the germline V gene are MNHNY and SVGAGI (reference sequence). The CDR3, as DNA: TGTGCCAGCACCTTACACAGGGGGCGGACCATCTATGGCTACACCTTC. Amino acid sequence: CASTLHRGRTIYGYTF.

The V call is TRBV7-9, the J call TRBJ2-1; 8 bases line up with TRBD2. With V trimmed by 10 bases and J by 9 bases, 17 bases remained unmatched. Per the germline V gene, CDR1 is SEHNR and CDR2 is FQNEAQ (reference sequence). The CDR3 length is 15 residues. The CDR3 DNA follows: TGTGCCACAGTACACCAGCGGGAGAGGGTCCGTGAGCAGTTCTTC. Translation: CATVHQRERVREQFF.

The chain couples TRBV18 to TRBJ1-2; possible D gene TRBD1, 6 bases. CDR1 is KGHSH and CDR2 is LQKENI in the germline V gene. V gave up 1 base and J gave up 8 bases, with 20 bases separating them. The CDR3 is made up of 16 amino acids. The CDR3 region has the DNA TGTGCCAGCTCACCACTGCGACAGGACCCCAAAGACGGCTACACCTTC. Translated, it gives CASSPLRQDPKDGYTF.

The chain recombines TRBV5-6 with TRBJ2-5; TRBD2 agrees at 11 bases. This CDR3 comprises 17 residues. CDR1 is SGHDT, CDR2 YYEEEE, per germline. V was pared by 3 bases and J by 5 bases, with 12 bases of the junction left unmatched. CDR3 amino acids: CASSSLTSGEGEETQYF. CDR3 in DNA: TGTGCCAGCAGCTCCCTGACTAGCGGGGAAGGGGAGGAGACCCAGTACTTC.

This chain joins TRBV6-1 and TRBJ1-2; D may be TRBD1 (5 bases). This CDR3 spans 14 amino acids. V lost 4 bases and J 6 bases, leaving 15 bases between the germline ends. Germline CDR1 is MNHNS and CDR2 is SASEGT. CDR3 in DNA: TGTGCCAGCAGTGGCCAGGGCCCCTGGGATGGCTACACCTTC. Translated: CASSGQGPWDGYTF.

J is TRBJ2-2 and V is TRBV19; 9 positions agree with TRBD1. CDR1 and CDR2 (germline): LNHDA, SQIVND (reference sequence). The CDR3 sequence is 15 residues long. V dropped 4 bases and J dropped 7; count of bases not matched to a gene: 7. The CDR3 reads CASSSPGTGIGELFF. The CDR3 DNA sequence: TGTGCCAGTAGTAGTCCCGGGACAGGGATCGGGGAGCTGTTTTTT.

The gene calls are TRBV29-1 and TRBJ1-5; 7 nucleotides line up with TRBD1. J was trimmed by 0 bases and V by 7 bases; bases with no gene match: 6. Germline-derived CDR1 and CDR2 are SQVTM and ANQGSEA. The CDR3 has 14 residues. The chain's CDR3 is CSAGTANSNQPQHF. The CDR3 bases are TGCAGCGCCGGGACAGCGAATAGCAATCAGCCCCAGCATTTT.

The rearrangement joins TRBV19 to TRBJ1-5; no clear D gene. The germline gives CDR1 LNHDA, CDR2 SQIVND (reference sequence). The CDR3 consists of 15 residues. V gave up 5 bases and J gave up 1 base, with 12 bases separating them. CDR3 loop: CASSAELRSNQPQHF. The CDR3 bases are TGTGCCAGTAGTGCCGAACTACGGAGCAATCAGCCCCAGCATTTT.

This rearrangement joins TRBV18 to TRBJ1-2; no firm D call. The germline CDR1 and CDR2 sequences are KGHSH and LQKENI. The CDR3 sequence is 14 residues long. The V and J ends lost 2 bases and 7 bases respectively, with 14 bases between them. This chain's CDR3 is CASSPEITDSGYTF. In nucleotides, the CDR3 is TGTGCCAGCTCACCAGAAATCACTGATAGTGGCTACACCTTC.

V and J are TRBV4-3 and TRBJ2-1; D gene ambiguous. The V end lost 1 base, the J end lost 0 bases, and 10 bases lay between the germline ends. This CDR3 has 16 amino acids. Germline-derived CDR1 and CDR2 are LGHNA and YSLEER. This chain's CDR3 is CASSQVGPSSYNEQFF. CDR3 in DNA: TGCGCCAGCAGCCAAGTAGGCCCTAGCTCCTACAATGAGCAGTTCTTC.

This chain links TRBV6-6 with TRBJ1-6; TRBD1 agrees at 10 bases. CDR1 is MNHNY, CDR2 SVGAGI, per germline (reference sequence). The J segment lost 9 bases and the V segment lost 5 bases, leaving 1 base of the junction unmatched. The CDR3 consists of 13 residues. The CDR3 DNA follows: TGTGCCAGCAGTGGACAGGGGGTTTCACCCCTCCACTTT. Amino acids: CASSGQGVSPLHF.

The chain carries TRBV7-9 and TRBJ2-5; D unresolved. The CDR3 length is 11 residues. Between the trimmed V and J ends, which lost 7 bases and 5 bases, there was a span of 8 bases. Germline V CDR1 and CDR2: SEHNR, FQNEAQ (reference sequence). The CDR3 loop reads CASTSSETQYF. The DNA for the CDR3 is TGTGCCAGCACCTCGAGTGAGACCCAGTACTTC.

In the case of this clone: Within the sample, other DNA sequences also encode this same CDR3. This chain uses TRBV7-6 with TRBJ1-1, with 10 bases that match TRBD1. The junction had 2 bases not matched to a gene; V was cut back by 3 bases and J by 4 bases. The CDR3 has 14 residues. CDR1 is SGHVS and CDR2 is FNYEAQ in the germline V gene. CDR3 residues: CASSLGQGTTEAFF. The CDR3 bases are TGTGCCAGCAGCTTGGGACAGGGGACCACTGAAGCTTTCTTT.

The CDR3 coding sequence is TGTGCCAGCAGCCCATCAGGTACACCCACCTACGAGCAGTACTTC. The encoded protein is CASSPSGTPTYEQYF. This chain connects TRBV7-9 to TRBJ2-7; D is uncertain. The CDR3 is made up of 15 amino acids. V lost 5 bases, J lost 2 bases, and 16 bases lay in between. Germline CDR1 SEHNR, CDR2 FQNEAQ (reference sequence).

The J gene is TRBJ2-5, the V gene TRBV15, with 7 bases fitting TRBD2. Looked up from germline, CDR1 is LNHNV and CDR2 is YYDKDF (reference sequence). The CDR3 has 15 residues. V dropped 5 bases and J dropped 1; count of bases not matched to a gene: 7. CDR3 nucleotides: TGTGCCACCAGCGGAGGGCAGCGGGGCCAAGAGACCCAGTACTTC. It codes for CATSGGQRGQETQYF.

V usage is TRBV6-5 and J usage is TRBJ1-5; no clear D. CDR1 and CDR2 from the germline V gene are MNHEY and SVGAGI. CDR3 size: 14 residues. The V end lost 0 bases, the J end lost 5 bases, and 8 bases lay between the germline ends. The CDR3, as DNA: TGTGCCAGCAGTTACTCTACGGTCCATCAGCCCCAGCATTTT. Protein product: CASSYSTVHQPQHF.

The V call is TRBV18, the J call TRBJ2-7, with TRBD2 as a possible D gene (6 bases). V dropped 3 bases and J dropped 6 bases, with 9 bases sitting between them. The CDR3 consists of 12 residues. Germline CDR1 is KGHSH and CDR2 is LQKENI. The CDR3 is CASSPSSGEQYF. Written as DNA, the CDR3 is TGTGCCAGCTCACCGAGTAGCGGCGAGCAGTACTTC. Based on the CDR3 plus reference TRBV18 and TRBJ2-7, the full variable domain is NAGVMQNPRHLVRRRGQEARLRCSPMKGHSHVYWYRQLPEEGLKFMVYLQKENIIDESGMPKERFSAEFPKEGPSILRIQQVVRGDSAAYFCASSPSSGEQYFGPGTRLTVT.